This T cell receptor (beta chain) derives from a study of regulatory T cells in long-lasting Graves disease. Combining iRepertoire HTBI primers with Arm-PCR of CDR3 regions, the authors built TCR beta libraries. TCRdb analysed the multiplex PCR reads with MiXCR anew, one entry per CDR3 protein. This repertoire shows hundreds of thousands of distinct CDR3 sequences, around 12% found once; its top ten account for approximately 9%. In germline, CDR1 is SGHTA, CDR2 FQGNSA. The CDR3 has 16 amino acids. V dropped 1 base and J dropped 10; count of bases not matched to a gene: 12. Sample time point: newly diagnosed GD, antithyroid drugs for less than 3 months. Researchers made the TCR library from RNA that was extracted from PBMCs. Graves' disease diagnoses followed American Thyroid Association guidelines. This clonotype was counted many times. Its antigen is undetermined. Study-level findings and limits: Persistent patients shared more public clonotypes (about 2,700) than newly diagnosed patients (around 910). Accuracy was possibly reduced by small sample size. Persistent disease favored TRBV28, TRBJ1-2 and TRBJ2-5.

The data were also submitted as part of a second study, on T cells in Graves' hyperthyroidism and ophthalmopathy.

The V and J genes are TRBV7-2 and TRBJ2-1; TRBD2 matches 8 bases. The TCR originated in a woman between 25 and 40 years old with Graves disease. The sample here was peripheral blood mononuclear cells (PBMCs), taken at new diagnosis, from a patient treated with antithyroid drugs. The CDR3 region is CASSLGREAGVEEQFF. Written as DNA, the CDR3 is TGTGCCAGCAGCTTAGGGCGTGAAGCGGGAGTAGAAGAGCAGTTCTTC.